Detailed here is one TCR beta chain. Antigen specificity is unknown. These data are taken from a study of cytomegalovirus exposure and HLA in healthy donors. Study results and limitations: Both high specificity and high sensitivity reportedly marked the classifier's diagnosis of cytomegalovirus status. A later analysis linked a missense variant in DCLRE1C to the trimming of TCR beta V and J genes. Upon later analysis, TCR association rates were observed to vary by HLA locus, being highest for DRB1 and lowest for HLA-C. For presence/absence analyses, sequencing depth was assumed to be roughly uniform across donors.

V lost 5 bases, J lost 1 base, and 12 bases stayed unmatched. Germline CDR1 reads LNHDA; CDR2 reads SQIVND (reference sequence). The length of the CDR3 is 18 residues. Researchers ran the PCR with 60 Vbeta and 13 Jbeta primers. Clones were sequenced by immunoSEQ multiplex PCR, and TCRdb holds only the in-frame ones, with some missing. The table lists roughly 190,000 clones, about 69% of them singletons. The receptor was isolated from a man between 25 and 39 years old in good health and CMV-seropositive. The specimen sequenced was PBMCs. The genes are TRBV19 and TRBJ2-3; 10 bases agree with TRBD2. Here the CDR3 reads CASSESHLGTSGTDTQYF. The CDR3 region has the DNA TGTGCCAGTAGTGAAAGCCACCTAGGGACTAGCGGCACAGATACGCAGTATTTT.